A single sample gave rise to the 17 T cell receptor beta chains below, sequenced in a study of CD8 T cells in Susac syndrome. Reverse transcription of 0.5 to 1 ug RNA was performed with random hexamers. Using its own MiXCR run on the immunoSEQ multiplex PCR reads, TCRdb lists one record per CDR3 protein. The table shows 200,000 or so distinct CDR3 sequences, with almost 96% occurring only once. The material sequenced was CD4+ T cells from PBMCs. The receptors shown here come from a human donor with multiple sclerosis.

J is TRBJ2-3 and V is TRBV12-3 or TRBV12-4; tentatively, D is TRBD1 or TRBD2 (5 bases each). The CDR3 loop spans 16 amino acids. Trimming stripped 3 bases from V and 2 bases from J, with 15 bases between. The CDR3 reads CASSFGGTPPTDTQYF. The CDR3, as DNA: TGTGCCAGCAGTTTTGGTGGGACCCCCCCCACAGATACGCAGTATTTT.

Here the CDR3 DNA reads TGTGCCAGCAGCTTAAAGCGAAGCAACACTGAAGCTTTCTTT. Translating gives CASSLKRSNTEAFF. J is TRBJ1-1 and V is TRBV7-3; D is uncertain. The CDR3 loop spans 14 amino acids. The germline V and J ends were trimmed by 1 base and 2 bases, with 8 bases remaining between them. Germline V gives CDR1 SGHTA, CDR2 FQGTGA.

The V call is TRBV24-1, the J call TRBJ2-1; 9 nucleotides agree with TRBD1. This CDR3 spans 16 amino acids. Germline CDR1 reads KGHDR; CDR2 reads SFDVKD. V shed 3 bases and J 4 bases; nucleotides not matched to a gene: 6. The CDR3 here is CATSDAGQGIYNEQFF. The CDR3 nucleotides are TGTGCCACCAGTGATGCGGGACAGGGAATATACAATGAGCAGTTCTTC.

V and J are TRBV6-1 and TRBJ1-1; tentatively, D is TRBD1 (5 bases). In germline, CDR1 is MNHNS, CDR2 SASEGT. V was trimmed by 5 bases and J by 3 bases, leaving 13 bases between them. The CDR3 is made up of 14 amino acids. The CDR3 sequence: CASSFNLGDTEAFF. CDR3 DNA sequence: TGTGCCAGCAGTTTTAATCTGGGGGACACTGAAGCTTTCTTT.

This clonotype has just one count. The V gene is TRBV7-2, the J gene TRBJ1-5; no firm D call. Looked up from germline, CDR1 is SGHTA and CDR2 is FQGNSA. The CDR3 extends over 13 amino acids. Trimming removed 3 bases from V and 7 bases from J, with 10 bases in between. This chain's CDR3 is CASSFGSAQPQHF. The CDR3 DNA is TGTGCCAGCAGCTTTGGCTCGGCACAGCCCCAGCATTTT.

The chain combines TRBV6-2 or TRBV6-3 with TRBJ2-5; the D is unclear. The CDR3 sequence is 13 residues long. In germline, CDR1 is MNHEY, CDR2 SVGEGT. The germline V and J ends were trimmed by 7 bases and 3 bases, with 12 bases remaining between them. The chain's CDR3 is CASKGVFEETQYF. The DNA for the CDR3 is TGTGCCAGCAAAGGAGTTTTTGAAGAGACCCAGTACTTC.

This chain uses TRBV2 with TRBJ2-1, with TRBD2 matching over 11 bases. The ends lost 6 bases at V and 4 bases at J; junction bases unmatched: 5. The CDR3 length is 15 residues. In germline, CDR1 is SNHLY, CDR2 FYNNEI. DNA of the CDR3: TGTGCCAGCAGGGCGCTAGCGGGGGGATACAATGAGCAGTTCTTC. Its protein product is CASRALAGGYNEQFF. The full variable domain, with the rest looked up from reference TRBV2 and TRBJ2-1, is EPEVTQTPSHQVTQMGQEVILRCVPISNHLYFYWYRQILGQKVEFLVSFYNNEISEKSEIFDDQFSVERPDGSNFTLKIRSTKLEDSAMYFCASRALAGGYNEQFFGPGTRLTVL.

CDR3 in amino acids: CASSLGPADTQYF. The CDR3 DNA reads as TGTGCCAGCAGCTTAGGGCCGGCAGATACGCAGTATTTT. The V and J genes are TRBV7-2 and TRBJ2-3; D is unresolved. Germline lookup yields CDR1 SGHTA and CDR2 FQGNSA. The germline V and J ends were trimmed by 1 base and 4 bases, with 6 bases remaining between them. CDR3 length: 13 amino acids. Together with reference TRBV7-2 and TRBJ2-3, the CDR3 gives the full variable domain: GAGVSQSPSNKVTEKGKDVELRCDPISGHTALYWYRQSLGQGLEFLIYFQGNSAPDKSGLPSDRFSAERTGGSVSTLTIQRTQQEDSAVYLCASSLGPADTQYFGPGTRLTVL.

DNA for the CDR3: TGTGCCATCGGATCGGGGATAGATACGCAGTATTTT. Amino acid sequence: CAIGSGIDTQYF. V is TRBV10-3 and J is TRBJ2-3; a weak D match, TRBD2 (5 bases). The CDR3 is 12 amino acids. The ends were cut back, 8 bases at V and 5 bases at J, with 11 bases in the middle. The germline V gene encodes CDR1 ENHRY and CDR2 SYGVKD.

This CDR3 is CASSFVGVADTQYF. In DNA form, the CDR3 reads TGTGCCAGCAGCTTTGTGGGGGTGGCAGATACGCAGTATTTT. This chain joins TRBV7-9 and TRBJ2-3, with D possibly being TRBD1 or TRBD2 (5 bases each). From germline, CDR1 is SEHNR and CDR2 FQNEAQ (reference sequence). V dropped 3 bases and J dropped 4 bases, with 11 bases sitting between them. The CDR3 consists of 14 residues. The full variable domain, its missing parts supplied by reference TRBV7-9 and TRBJ2-3, is DTGVSQNPRHKITKRGQNVTFRCDPISEHNRLYWYRQTLGQGPEFLTYFQNEAQLEKSRLLSDRFSAERPKGSFSTLEIQRTEQGDSAMYLCASSFVGVADTQYFGPGTRLTVL.

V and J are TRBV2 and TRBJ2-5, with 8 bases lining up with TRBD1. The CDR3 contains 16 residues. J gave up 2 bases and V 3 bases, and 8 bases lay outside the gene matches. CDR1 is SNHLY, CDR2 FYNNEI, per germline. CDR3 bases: TGTGCCAGCAGTGAGGGTGGCAGGGGGCCTCAAGAGACCCAGTACTTC. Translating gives CASSEGGRGPQETQYF.

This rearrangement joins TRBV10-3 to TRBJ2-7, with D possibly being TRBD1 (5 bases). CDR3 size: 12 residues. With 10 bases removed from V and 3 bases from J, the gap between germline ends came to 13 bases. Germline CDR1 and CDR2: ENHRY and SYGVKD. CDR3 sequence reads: CATARQLYEQYF. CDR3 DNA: TGTGCCACCGCCCGACAGCTCTACGAGCAGTACTTC.

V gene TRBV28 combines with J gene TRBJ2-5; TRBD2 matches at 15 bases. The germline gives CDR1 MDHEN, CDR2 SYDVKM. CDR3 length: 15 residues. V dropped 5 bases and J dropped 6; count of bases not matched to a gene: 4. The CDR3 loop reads CASSLGLAGGKTQYF. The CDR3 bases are TGTGCCAGCAGTCTGGGACTAGCGGGGGGAAAGACCCAGTACTTC.

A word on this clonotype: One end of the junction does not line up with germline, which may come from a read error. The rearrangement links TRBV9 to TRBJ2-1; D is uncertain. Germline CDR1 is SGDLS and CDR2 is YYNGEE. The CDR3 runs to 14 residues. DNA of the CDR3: TGTGCCACCCCCCGCCGGGTCTCCAACAATGAGCAGTTCTTC. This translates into CATPRRVSNNEQFF.

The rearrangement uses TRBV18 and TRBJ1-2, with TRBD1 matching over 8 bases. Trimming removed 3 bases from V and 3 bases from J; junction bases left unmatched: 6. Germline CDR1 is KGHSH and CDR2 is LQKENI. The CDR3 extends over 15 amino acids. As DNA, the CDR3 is TGTGCCAGCTCACCTCCCGGGACAGGCCACTATGGCTACACCTTC. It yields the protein CASSPPGTGHYGYTF.

The CDR3 reads CSARELGIYEQYF. CDR3 DNA sequence: TGCAGTGCTAGAGAGTTAGGGATCTACGAGCAGTACTTC. The chain carries TRBV20-1 and TRBJ2-7; D is unresolved. V dropped 0 bases and J dropped 3 bases, with 9 bases sitting between them. This CDR3 has 13 residues. Germline V gene sequence: CDR1 DFQATT, CDR2 SNEGSKA (reference sequence).

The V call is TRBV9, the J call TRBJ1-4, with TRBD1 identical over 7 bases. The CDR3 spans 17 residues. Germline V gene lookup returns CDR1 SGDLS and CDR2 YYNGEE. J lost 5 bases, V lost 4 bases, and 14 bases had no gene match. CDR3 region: CASSPRGETGWNEKLFF. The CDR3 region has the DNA TGTGCCAGCAGCCCGAGGGGGGAGACAGGGTGGAATGAAAAACTGTTTTTT.